Below, 13 T cell receptor beta chains from the same sample are listed, as sequenced in a study of PD-1 blockade in classical Hodgkin lymphoma. Repertoires were generated with immunoSEQ multiplex PCR, while TCRdb's copy carries only in-frame clones and drops some. The repertoire holds 100,000 or so clones, with 85% to 90% as singletons. The patients all showed relapse after autologous stem cell transplantation, while their brentuximab vedotin exposure varied. This sample comprised peripheral blood mononuclear cells (PBMCs), obtained before the second cycle of nivolumab. These receptors originate from a human donor with classical Hodgkin lymphoma.

V gene TRBV27 combines with J gene TRBJ1-1; D gene unclear. Germline CDR1 reads MNHEY; CDR2 reads SMNVEV (reference sequence). The V and J ends lost 5 bases and 0 bases respectively, with 10 bases between them. The CDR3 extends over 14 amino acids. The CDR3 nucleotides read TGTGCCAGCAGTCCCGCTGACATGAACACTGAAGCTTTCTTT. Amino acids: CASSPADMNTEAFF.

This rearrangement joins TRBV4-3 to TRBJ2-4, with 11 positions matching TRBD2. After removal of 0 bases from V and 3 bases from J, the junction contained 10 bases not matched to a gene. Germline V gene data show CDR1 as LGHNA and CDR2 as YSLEER. The CDR3 has 19 residues. CDR3 coding DNA: TGCGCCAGCAGCCAAGATATCCCATCTAGCGGGGGGAACAAAAACATTCAGTACTTC. This translates into CASSQDIPSSGGNKNIQYF.

The CDR3 spells CASSQTGTDEYTIYF. CDR3 DNA: TGCGCCAGCAGCCAGACCGGGACAGACGAATACACCATATATTTT. The V call is TRBV4-1, the J call TRBJ1-3; 7 bases agree with TRBD1. Per the germline V gene, CDR1 is MGHRA and CDR2 is YSYEKL. This CDR3 is built from 15 residues. With 3 bases clipped from V and 8 bases from J, the junction kept 10 bases outside the gene matches.

In this sample, this clone turned up once. The CDR3 region is CASSPPGLAGHNEQFF. The CDR3 nucleotides read TGTGCCAGTAGTCCTCCGGGACTAGCGGGGCACAATGAGCAGTTCTTC. The rearrangement uses TRBV19 and TRBJ2-1; 13 positions match TRBD2. Germline V gene data show CDR1 as LNHDA and CDR2 as SQIVND (reference sequence). The CDR3 is made up of 16 amino acids. V shed 5 bases, J shed 5 bases, and the junction held 6 bases outside the gene matches. Variable domain in full (rest from reference TRBV19 and TRBJ2-1): DGGITQSPKYLFRKEGQNVTLSCEQNLNHDAMYWYRQDPGQGLRLIYYSQIVNDFQKGDIAEGYSVSREKKESFPLTVTSAQKNPTAFYLCASSPPGLAGHNEQFFGPGTRLTVL.

The chain combines TRBV7-9 with TRBJ2-3; tentatively, D is TRBD2 (5 bases). CDR3 length: 15 amino acids. Germline CDR1 is SEHNR and CDR2 is FQNEAQ (reference sequence). Trimming took off 5 bases at V and 4 bases at J, with 16 bases between the two ends. The CDR3 is CASSPVGLRADTQYF. The CDR3, as DNA: TGTGCCAGCAGCCCAGTGGGGTTGAGGGCAGATACGCAGTATTTT.

This chain connects TRBV30 to TRBJ2-7; D gene uncertain. Germline V lookup: CDR1 GTSNPN, CDR2 SVGIG (reference sequence). This CDR3 has 13 residues. V lost 3 bases and J 3 bases, leaving 12 bases between the germline ends. DNA for the CDR3: TGTGCCTGGAGAGGAGCAGCGAACTACGAGCAGTACTTC. It yields the protein CAWRGAANYEQYF. Filled out from reference TRBV30 and TRBJ2-7, the complete variable domain reads SQTIHQWPATLVQPVGSPLSLECTVEGTSNPNLYWYRQAAGRGLQLLFYSVGIGQISSEVPQNLSASRPQDRQFILSSKKLLLSDSGFYLCAWRGAANYEQYFGPGTRLTVT.

This clone has just one count. V gene TRBV11-3 combines with J gene TRBJ2-5; D is possibly TRBD1 or TRBD2 (5 bases each). The assigned J gene may be wrong: the sequence end matches TRBJ2-7 better. Germline V gives CDR1 SGHNT, CDR2 YENEEA. This CDR3 contains 13 residues. CDR3 in DNA: TGTGCCAGCAGCTCGGGACGTTGGTCCGAGCAGTACTTC. This encodes CASSSGRWSEQYF.

The chain recombines TRBV6-5 with TRBJ2-7; D not certain. The V end was cut by 0 bases, the J end by 2 bases, with 5 bases between. In germline, CDR1 is MNHEY, CDR2 SVGAGI. The CDR3 spans 13 residues. The CDR3 loop is CASSYSGTYEQYF. CDR3 nucleotides: TGTGCCAGCAGTTACTCAGGGACCTACGAGCAGTACTTC.

This clone was detected once. The genes are TRBV19 and TRBJ2-7; possible D gene TRBD2, 5 bases. Trimming stripped 5 bases from V and 2 bases from J, with 19 bases between. Germline CDR1 is LNHDA and CDR2 is SQIVND (reference sequence). This CDR3 has 16 residues. CDR3 in amino acids: CASSDRTRFETYEQYF. The DNA for the CDR3 is TGTGCCAGTAGTGACCGCACTAGGTTCGAGACCTACGAGCAGTACTTC.

The rearrangement links TRBV5-1 to TRBJ2-7; 8 bases are shared with TRBD1. Germline-derived CDR1 and CDR2 are SGHRS and YFSETQ. This CDR3 is 15 amino acids long. V was clipped by 3 bases and J by 3 bases; unmatched bases: 8. The CDR3, as DNA: TGCGCCAGCAGCTCAGGACAGGGTAAGAACTACGAGCAGTACTTC. It specifies CASSSGQGKNYEQYF. Looking up the rest from reference TRBV5-1 and TRBJ2-7 gives the full variable domain: KAGVTQTPRYLIKTRGQQVTLSCSPISGHRSVSWYQQTPGQGLQFLFEYFSETQRNKGNFPGRFSGRQFSNSRSEMNVSTLELGDSALYLCASSSGQGKNYEQYFGPGTRLTVT.

The chain links TRBV19 to TRBJ2-6; D is ambiguous. CDR3 length: 17 amino acids. Trimming removed 2 bases from V and 0 bases from J, with 11 bases in between. The germline V gene has CDR1 LNHDA and CDR2 SQIVND (reference sequence). Here the CDR3 reads CASSIPLDHSGANVLTF. The CDR3, as DNA: TGTGCCAGTAGTATACCGTTGGACCACTCTGGGGCCAACGTCCTGACTTTC.

This rearrangement joins TRBV5-1 to TRBJ1-1; TRBD1 is a possible D gene (5 bases). Germline CDR1 is SGHRS and CDR2 is YFSETQ. This CDR3 is 13 amino acids long. Trimming stripped 3 bases from V and 4 bases from J, with 10 bases between. The CDR3 spells CASSSQGGTEAFF. CDR3 nucleotides: TGCGCCAGCAGCTCCCAGGGTGGCACTGAAGCTTTCTTT.

The gene calls are TRBV4-2 and TRBJ2-3, with D possibly matching TRBD1 (5 bases). Germline V gene sequence: CDR1 LGHNA, CDR2 YNFKEQ. The germline V and J ends were trimmed by 3 bases and 8 bases, with 12 bases remaining between them. The CDR3 covers 13 residues. The CDR3 is CASSQPPGPTQYF. The CDR3 DNA reads as TGTGCCAGCAGCCAGCCCCCAGGGCCTACGCAGTATTTT.